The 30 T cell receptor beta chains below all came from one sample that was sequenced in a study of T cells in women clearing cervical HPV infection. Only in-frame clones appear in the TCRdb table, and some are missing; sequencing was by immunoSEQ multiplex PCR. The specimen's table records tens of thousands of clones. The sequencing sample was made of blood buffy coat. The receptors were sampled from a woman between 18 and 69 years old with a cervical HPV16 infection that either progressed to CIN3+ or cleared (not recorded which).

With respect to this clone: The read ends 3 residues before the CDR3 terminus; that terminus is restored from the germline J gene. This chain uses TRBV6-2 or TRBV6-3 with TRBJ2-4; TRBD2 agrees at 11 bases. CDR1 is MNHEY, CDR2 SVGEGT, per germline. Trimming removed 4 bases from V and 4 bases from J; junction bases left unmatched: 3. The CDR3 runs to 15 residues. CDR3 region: CASSWLAGGKNIQYF. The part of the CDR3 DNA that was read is TGTGCCAGCAGTTGGCTAGCGGGGGGAAAAAACATT.

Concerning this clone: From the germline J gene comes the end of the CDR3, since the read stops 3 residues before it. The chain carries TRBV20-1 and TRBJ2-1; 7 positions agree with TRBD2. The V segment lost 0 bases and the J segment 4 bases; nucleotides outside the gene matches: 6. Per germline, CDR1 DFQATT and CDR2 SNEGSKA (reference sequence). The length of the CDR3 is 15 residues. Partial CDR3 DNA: TGCAGTGCTAGAGAAGCTAGCGGCAAGTACAATGAG. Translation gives CSAREASGKYNE. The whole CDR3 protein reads CSAREASGKYNEQFF.

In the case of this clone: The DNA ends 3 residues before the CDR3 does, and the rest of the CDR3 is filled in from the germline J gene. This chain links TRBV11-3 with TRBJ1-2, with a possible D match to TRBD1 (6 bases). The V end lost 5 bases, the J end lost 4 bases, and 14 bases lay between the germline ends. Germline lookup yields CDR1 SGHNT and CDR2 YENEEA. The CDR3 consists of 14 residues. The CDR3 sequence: CASSLARGGYGYTF. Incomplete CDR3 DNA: TGTGCCAGCAGCCTAGCCAGAGGGGGCTATGGC. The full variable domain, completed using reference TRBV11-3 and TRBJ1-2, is EAGVVQSPRYKIIEKKQPVAFWCNPISGHNTLYWYLQNLGQGPELLIRYENEEAVDDSQLPKDRFSAERLKGVDSTLKIQPAELGDSAVYLCASSLARGGYGYTFGSGTRLTVV.

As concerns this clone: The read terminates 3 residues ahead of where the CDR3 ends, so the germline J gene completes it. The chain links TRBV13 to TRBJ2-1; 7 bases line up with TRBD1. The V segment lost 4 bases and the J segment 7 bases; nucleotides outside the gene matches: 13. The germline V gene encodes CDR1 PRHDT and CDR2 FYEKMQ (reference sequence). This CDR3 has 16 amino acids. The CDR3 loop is CASSSGQTNPENEQFF. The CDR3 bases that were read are TGTGCCAGCAGCTCGGGACAGACCAACCCTGAGAATGAG.

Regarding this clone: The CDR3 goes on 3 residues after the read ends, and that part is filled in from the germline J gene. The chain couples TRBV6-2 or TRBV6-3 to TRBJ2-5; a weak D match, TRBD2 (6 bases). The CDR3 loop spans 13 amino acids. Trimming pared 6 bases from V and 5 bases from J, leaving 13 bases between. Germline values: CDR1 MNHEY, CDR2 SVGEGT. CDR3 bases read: TGTGCCAGCAGCCGGGACTTATGGGAGACC. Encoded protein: CASSRDLWET. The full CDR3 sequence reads CASSRDLWETQYF.

The sequenced CDR3 bases are TGCGCCAGCGGGCCCACGGCCCTGACTAGCGGGGGCACAGATACG. Translation: CASGPTALTSGGTDT. The whole CDR3 sequence reads CASGPTALTSGGTDTQYF. The gene calls are TRBV4-1 and TRBJ2-3, with 11 bases that match TRBD2. The CDR3 goes on 3 residues after the read ends, and that part is filled in from the germline J gene. Trimming cost V 8 bases and J 1 base; bases outside gene matches: 14. Germline-derived CDR1 and CDR2 are MGHRA and YSYEKL. The CDR3 consists of 18 residues.

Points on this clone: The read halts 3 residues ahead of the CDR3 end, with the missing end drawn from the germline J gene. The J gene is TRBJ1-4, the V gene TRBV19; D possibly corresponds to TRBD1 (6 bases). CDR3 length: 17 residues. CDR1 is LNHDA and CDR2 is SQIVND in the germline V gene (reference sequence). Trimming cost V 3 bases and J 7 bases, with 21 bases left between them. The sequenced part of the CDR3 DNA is TGTGCCAGTAGTATGGAGTTTCTTTGGCAGGGGAGTGAAAAA. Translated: CASSMEFLWQGSEK. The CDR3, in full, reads CASSMEFLWQGSEKLFF. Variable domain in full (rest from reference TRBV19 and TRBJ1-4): DGGITQSPKYLFRKEGQNVTLSCEQNLNHDAMYWYRQDPGQGLRLIYYSQIVNDFQKGDIAEGYSVSREKKESFPLTVTSAQKNPTAFYLCASSMEFLWQGSEKLFFGSGTQLSVL.

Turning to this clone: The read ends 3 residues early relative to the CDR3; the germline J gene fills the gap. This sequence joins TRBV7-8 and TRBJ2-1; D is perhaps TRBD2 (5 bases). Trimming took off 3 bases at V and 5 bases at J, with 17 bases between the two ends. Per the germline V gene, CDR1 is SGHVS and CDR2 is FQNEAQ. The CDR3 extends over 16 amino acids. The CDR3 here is CASSFGVGGSDNEQFF. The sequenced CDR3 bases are TGTGCCAGCAGCTTTGGTGTTGGCGGTAGCGACAATGAG.

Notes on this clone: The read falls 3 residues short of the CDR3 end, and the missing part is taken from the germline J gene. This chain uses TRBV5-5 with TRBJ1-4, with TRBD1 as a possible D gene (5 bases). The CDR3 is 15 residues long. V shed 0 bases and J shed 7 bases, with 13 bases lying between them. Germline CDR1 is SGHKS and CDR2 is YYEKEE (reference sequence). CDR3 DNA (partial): TGTGCCAGCAGCTTGGCACCTAAGAGGGGTGAAAAA. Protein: CASSLAPKRGEK. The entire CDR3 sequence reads CASSLAPKRGEKLFF.

The CDR3: CSARTYAGGSQETQYF. Partial CDR3 DNA: TGCAGTGCTAGAACGTATGCGGGAGGGAGTCAAGAGACC. This chain connects TRBV20-1 to TRBJ2-5, with TRBD2 identical over 9 bases. The read ends 3 residues shy of where the CDR3 ends; the end is completed using the germline J gene. Germline V CDR1 and CDR2: DFQATT, SNEGSKA (reference sequence). The CDR3 sequence is 16 residues long. V lost 2 bases, J lost 2 bases, and 9 bases stayed unmatched.

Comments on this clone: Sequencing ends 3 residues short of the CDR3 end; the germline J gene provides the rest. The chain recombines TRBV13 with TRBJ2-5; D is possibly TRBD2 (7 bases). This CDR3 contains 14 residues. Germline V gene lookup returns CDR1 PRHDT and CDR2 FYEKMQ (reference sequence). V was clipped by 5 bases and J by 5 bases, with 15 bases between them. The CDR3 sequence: CASSPSGGRETQYF. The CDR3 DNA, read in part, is TGTGCCAGCAGCCCATCGGGGGGCCGCGAGACC.

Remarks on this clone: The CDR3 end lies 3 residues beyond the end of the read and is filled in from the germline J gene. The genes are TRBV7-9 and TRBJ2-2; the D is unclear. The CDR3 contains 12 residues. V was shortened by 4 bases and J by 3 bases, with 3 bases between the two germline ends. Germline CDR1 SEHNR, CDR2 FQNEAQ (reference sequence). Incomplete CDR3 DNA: TGTGCCAGCAGCTCATACACCGGGGAG. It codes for CASSSYTGE. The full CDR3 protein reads CASSSYTGELFF.

The covered CDR3 bases are TGTGCCAGCAGACAGGGATACATGATTGAAAAA. Its translation: CASRQGYMIEK. The whole CDR3 is CASRQGYMIEKLFF. The V call is TRBV2, the J call TRBJ1-4, with D possibly TRBD1 on 6 matching bases. The CDR3 is cut off 3 residues early in the read; its end comes from the germline J gene. CDR1 and CDR2 from the germline V gene are SNHLY and FYNNEI. CDR3 size: 14 residues. Trimming took 6 bases from V and 7 from J, leaving 15 bases between them.

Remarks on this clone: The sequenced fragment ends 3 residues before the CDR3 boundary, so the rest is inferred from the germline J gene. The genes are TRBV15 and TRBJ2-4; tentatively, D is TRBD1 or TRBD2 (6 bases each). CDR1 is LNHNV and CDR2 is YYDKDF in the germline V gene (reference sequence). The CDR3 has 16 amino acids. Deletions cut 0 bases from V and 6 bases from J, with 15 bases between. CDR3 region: CATSREIAGEVNIQYF. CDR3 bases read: TGTGCCACCAGCAGAGAAATTGCAGGGGAGGTAAACATT. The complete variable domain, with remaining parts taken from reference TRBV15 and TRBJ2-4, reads DAMVIQNPRYQVTQFGKPVTLSCSQTLNHNVMYWYQQKSSQAPKLLFHYYDKDFNNEADTPDNFQSRRPNTSFCFLDIRSPGLGDTAMYLCATSREIAGEVNIQYFGAGTRLSVL.

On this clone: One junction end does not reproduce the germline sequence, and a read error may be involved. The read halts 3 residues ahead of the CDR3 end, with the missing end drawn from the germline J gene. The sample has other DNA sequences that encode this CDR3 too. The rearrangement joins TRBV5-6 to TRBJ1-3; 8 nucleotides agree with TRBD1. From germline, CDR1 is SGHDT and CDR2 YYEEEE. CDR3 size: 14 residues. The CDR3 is CASSLSGQGNTIYF. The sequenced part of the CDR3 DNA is TGTGCCAGCAGCTTAAGTGGACAGGGAAACACG.

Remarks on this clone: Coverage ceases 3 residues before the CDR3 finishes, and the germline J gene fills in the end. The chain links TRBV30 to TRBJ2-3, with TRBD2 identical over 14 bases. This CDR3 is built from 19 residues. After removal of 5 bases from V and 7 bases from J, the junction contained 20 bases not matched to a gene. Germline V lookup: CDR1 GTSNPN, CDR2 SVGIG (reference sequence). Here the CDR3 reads CAWVGESLGTSGSSNTQYF. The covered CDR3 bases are TGTGCCTGGGTAGGGGAATCCCTGGGGACTAGCGGGAGTTCGAATACG.

CDR3 DNA (partial): TGTGCCAGTAGTATTGACGGGGAGCCCTACAATGAG. Translated: CASSIDGEPYNE. The CDR3 in its entirety is CASSIDGEPYNEQFF. The chain links TRBV19 to TRBJ2-1, with a tentative D call TRBD2 (5 bases). Read coverage stops 3 residues before the CDR3 terminus; the germline J gene supplies the remainder. The CDR3 has 15 amino acids. The V end lost 3 bases, the J end lost 2 bases, and 11 bases lay between the germline ends. Germline CDR1 reads LNHDA; CDR2 reads SQIVND (reference sequence).

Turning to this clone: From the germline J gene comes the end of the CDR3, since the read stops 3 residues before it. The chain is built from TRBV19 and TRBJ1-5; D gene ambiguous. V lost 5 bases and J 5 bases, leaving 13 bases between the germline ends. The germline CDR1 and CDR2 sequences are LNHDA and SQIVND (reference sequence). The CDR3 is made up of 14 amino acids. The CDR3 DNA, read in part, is TGTGCCAGTAGTCGCTACAGTGTGGATCAGCCC. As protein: CASSRYSVDQP. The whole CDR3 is CASSRYSVDQPQHF.

The CDR3 reads CASSPGQGVGQYF. The part of the CDR3 DNA that was read is TGTGCCAGTAGCCCGGGACAGGGGGTTGGT. This rearrangement joins TRBV19 to TRBJ2-4; 11 nucleotides align to TRBD1. The read finishes 3 residues shy of the CDR3 end, and the germline J gene is used to complete it. The CDR3 runs 13 residues. Germline CDR1 LNHDA, CDR2 SQIVND (reference sequence).

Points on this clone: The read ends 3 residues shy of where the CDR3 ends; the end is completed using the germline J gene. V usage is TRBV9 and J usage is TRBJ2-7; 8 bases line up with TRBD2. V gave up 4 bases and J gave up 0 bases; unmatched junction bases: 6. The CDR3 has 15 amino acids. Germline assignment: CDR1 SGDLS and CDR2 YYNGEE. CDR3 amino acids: CASSPSGLSSYEQYF. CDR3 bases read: TGTGCCAGCAGCCCTAGCGGGCTGAGCTCCTACGAG.

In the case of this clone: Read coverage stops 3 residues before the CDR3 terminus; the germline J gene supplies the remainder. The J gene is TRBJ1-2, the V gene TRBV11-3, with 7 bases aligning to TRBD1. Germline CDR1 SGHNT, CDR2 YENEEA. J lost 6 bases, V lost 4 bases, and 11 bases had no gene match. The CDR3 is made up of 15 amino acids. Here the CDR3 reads CASSSRRDRKDGYTF. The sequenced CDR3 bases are TGTGCCAGCAGCTCCCGCCGGGACAGAAAGGATGGC.

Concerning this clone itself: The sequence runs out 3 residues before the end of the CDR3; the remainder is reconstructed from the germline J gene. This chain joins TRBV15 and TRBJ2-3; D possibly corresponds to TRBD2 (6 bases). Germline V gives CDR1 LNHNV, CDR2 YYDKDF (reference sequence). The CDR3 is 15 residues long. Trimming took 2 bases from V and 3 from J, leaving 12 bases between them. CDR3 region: CATSRPSGGTDTQYF. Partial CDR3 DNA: TGTGCCACCAGCAGACCCTCTGGGGGGACAGATACG.

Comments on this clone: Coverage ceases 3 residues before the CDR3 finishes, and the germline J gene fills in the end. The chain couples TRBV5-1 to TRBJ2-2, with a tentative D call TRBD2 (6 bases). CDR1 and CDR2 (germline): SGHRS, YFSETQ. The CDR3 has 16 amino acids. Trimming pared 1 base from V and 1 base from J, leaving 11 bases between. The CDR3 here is CASSLQGTRNTGELFF. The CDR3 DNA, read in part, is TGCGCCAGCAGCTTGCAAGGGACTCGGAACACCGGGGAG.

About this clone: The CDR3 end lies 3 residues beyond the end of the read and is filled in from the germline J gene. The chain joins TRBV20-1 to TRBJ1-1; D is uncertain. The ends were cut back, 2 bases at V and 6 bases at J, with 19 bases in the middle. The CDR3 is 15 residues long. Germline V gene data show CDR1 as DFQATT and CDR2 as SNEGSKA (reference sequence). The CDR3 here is CSARNYVGERPEAFF. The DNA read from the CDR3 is TGCAGTGCTAGAAATTACGTCGGGGAGCGTCCTGAA.

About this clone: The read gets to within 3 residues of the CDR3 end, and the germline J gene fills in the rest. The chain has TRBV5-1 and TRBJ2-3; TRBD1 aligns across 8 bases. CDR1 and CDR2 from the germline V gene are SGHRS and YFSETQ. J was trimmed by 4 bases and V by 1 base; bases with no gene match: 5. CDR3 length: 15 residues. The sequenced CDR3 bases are TGCGCCAGCAGCTTGTACGGACAGGGACCAGATACG. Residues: CASSLYGQGPDT. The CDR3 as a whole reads CASSLYGQGPDTQYF.

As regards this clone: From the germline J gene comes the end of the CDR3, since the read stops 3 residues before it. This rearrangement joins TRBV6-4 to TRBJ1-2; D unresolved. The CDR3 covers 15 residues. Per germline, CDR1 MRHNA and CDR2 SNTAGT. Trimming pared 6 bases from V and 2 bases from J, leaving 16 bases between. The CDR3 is CASRTSQGGNYGYTF. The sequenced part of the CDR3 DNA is TGTGCCAGCAGAACCTCCCAAGGCGGCAACTATGGC.

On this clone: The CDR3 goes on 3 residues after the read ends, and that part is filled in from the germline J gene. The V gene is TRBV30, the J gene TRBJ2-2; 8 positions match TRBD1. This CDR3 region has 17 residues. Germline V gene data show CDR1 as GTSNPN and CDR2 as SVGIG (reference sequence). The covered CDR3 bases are TGTGCCTGGAGTACCGGGACAGGCCTTTCTGGGGCCAACGTG. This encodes CAWSTGTGLSGANV. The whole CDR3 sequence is CAWSTGTGLSGANVLFF.

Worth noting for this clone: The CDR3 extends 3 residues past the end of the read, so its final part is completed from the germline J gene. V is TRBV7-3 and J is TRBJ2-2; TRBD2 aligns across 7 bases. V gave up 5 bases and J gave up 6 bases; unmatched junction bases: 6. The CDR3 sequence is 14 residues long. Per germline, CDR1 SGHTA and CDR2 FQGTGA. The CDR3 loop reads CASSRRGGAGELFF. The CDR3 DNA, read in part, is TGTGCCAGCAGCAGACGCGGGGGAGCCGGGGAG.

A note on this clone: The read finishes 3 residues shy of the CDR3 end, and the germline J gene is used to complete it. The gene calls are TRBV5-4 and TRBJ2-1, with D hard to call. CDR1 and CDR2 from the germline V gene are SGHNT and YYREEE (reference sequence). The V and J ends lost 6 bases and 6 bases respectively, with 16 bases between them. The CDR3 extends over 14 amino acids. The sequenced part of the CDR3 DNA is TGTGCCAGCACCCTCCTCACACAAGTCAATGAG. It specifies CASTLLTQVNE. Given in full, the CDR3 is CASTLLTQVNEQFF.

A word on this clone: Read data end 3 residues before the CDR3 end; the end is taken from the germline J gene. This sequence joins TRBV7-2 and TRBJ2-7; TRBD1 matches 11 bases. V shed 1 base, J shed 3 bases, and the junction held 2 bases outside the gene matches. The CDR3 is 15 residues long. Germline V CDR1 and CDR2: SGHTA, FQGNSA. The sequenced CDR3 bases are TGTGCCAGCAGCTTAGGGGGGACAGGGGGCTACGAG. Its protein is CASSLGGTGGYE. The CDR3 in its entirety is CASSLGGTGGYEQYF.